One sample yielded the 15 T cell receptor beta chains listed below, sequenced in a study of T cells after yellow fever vaccination. MiXCR, run by TCRdb on the 5' RACE reads, gives a single entry per CDR3 protein. The sample records about 360,000 distinct CDR3 sequences, roughly 6.1% being singletons. This material consisted of PBMCs, taken 5 days after the yellow fever booster vaccination. The receptors originated from a man between 25 and 39 years old who received the YFV17D yellow fever vaccine.

This clonotype was counted only a few times. This chain links TRBV19 with TRBJ2-2; the D gene could be TRBD1 or TRBD2 (5 bases each). Germline assignment: CDR1 LNHDA and CDR2 SQIVND (reference sequence). Trimming stripped 1 base from V and 0 bases from J, with 9 bases between. The CDR3 has 16 amino acids. CDR3 residues: CASSIAGTTNTGELFF. Written as DNA, the CDR3 is TGTGCCAGTAGTATAGCCGGGACGACGAACACCGGGGAGCTGTTTTTT.

The chain combines TRBV5-6 with TRBJ2-7, with 9 positions matching TRBD2. The CDR3 is made up of 19 amino acids. Per the germline V gene, CDR1 is SGHDT and CDR2 is YYEEEE. J lost 5 bases, V lost 7 bases, and 25 bases had no gene match. The CDR3, as DNA: TGTGCCAGCGGCAACATGGGCGTAAGGGCCCAGCGGGAGGATGACGAGCAGTACTTC. Protein product: CASGNMGVRAQREDDEQYF.

This clonotype was picked up many times. The rearrangement links TRBV20-1 to TRBJ2-7, with D tentatively TRBD2 (6 bases). Trimming took 2 bases from V and 2 from J, leaving 7 bases between them. The germline gives CDR1 DFQATT, CDR2 SNEGSKA (reference sequence). The CDR3 extends over 12 amino acids. CDR3 sequence (DNA): TGCAGTGCTAGACCGGGGGCCTACGAGCAGTACTTC. Its translation: CSARPGAYEQYF.

Many counts were recorded for this clonotype. The rearrangement uses TRBV6-5 and TRBJ2-7; 11 bases are a match to TRBD2. The V gene end was trimmed by 4 bases and the J gene end by 1 base; junction bases not matched to a gene: 3. The germline gives CDR1 MNHEY, CDR2 SVGAGI. CDR3 length: 15 residues. CDR3 coding DNA: TGTGCCAGCAGTTGGGGGACTAGCGGTTCCTACGAGCAGTACTTC. It codes for CASSWGTSGSYEQYF.

This clonotype was detected many times. The genes are TRBV20-1 and TRBJ2-3; 10 nucleotides line up with TRBD1. Germline V gives CDR1 DFQATT, CDR2 SNEGSKA (reference sequence). The CDR3 is 14 residues long. Trimming cost V 6 bases and J 4 bases; bases outside gene matches: 7. CDR3 in DNA: TGCAGTGCCTCCGGGACAGGGGCCTCAGATACGCAGTATTTT. Encoded protein: CSASGTGASDTQYF.

The gene calls are TRBV19 and TRBJ2-1; 7 bases agree with TRBD2. J was trimmed by 5 bases and V by 3 bases; bases with no gene match: 10. CDR3 length: 16 residues. Germline assignment: CDR1 LNHDA and CDR2 SQIVND (reference sequence). CDR3 DNA: TGTGCCAGTAGTATCCCAAGCGGGAACACACACAATGAGCAGTTCTTC. Translating gives CASSIPSGNTHNEQFF. Filled out from reference TRBV19 and TRBJ2-1, the complete variable domain reads DGGITQSPKYLFRKEGQNVTLSCEQNLNHDAMYWYRQDPGQGLRLIYYSQIVNDFQKGDIAEGYSVSREKKESFPLTVTSAQKNPTAFYLCASSIPSGNTHNEQFFGPGTRLTVL.

The chain recombines TRBV20-1 with TRBJ2-1; 7 nucleotides line up with TRBD1. Germline assignment: CDR1 DFQATT and CDR2 SNEGSKA (reference sequence). The CDR3 sequence is 12 residues long. With V trimmed by 4 bases and J by 7 bases, 4 bases remained unmatched. The CDR3 spells CSAIQGWNEQFF. For the CDR3, the DNA is TGCAGTGCTATACAGGGGTGGAATGAGCAGTTCTTC.

Only a few counts were recorded for this clonotype. The rearrangement links TRBV12-3 or TRBV12-4 to TRBJ2-2; a weak D match, TRBD1 (6 bases). The CDR3 sequence is 14 residues long. V was trimmed by 3 bases and J by 7 bases, leaving 12 bases between them. CDR3 in amino acids: CASSFVGASGELFF. The CDR3 region has the DNA TGTGCCAGCAGTTTTGTGGGGGCGAGCGGGGAGCTGTTTTTT.

This clonotype was recorded many times. The genes are TRBV29-1 and TRBJ2-3; D may be TRBD2 (5 bases). Germline V gene sequence: CDR1 SQVTM, CDR2 ANQGSEA. CDR3 length: 12 amino acids. The V end was cut by 2 bases, the J end by 7 bases, with 10 bases between. DNA of the CDR3: TGCAGCGTTGAACCGAGGGCTCATACGCAGTATTTT. This sequence encodes CSVEPRAHTQYF.

The rearrangement joins TRBV10-3 to TRBJ1-4; D might be TRBD1 (5 bases). Germline V gene lookup returns CDR1 ENHRY and CDR2 SYGVKD. The CDR3 loop spans 13 amino acids. The V and J ends lost 8 bases and 8 bases respectively, with 15 bases between them. For the CDR3, the DNA is TGTGCCATCTCGACAGAGGCGGGGGAAAAACTGTTTTTT. Translating gives CAISTEAGEKLFF.

This clonotype was counted only a few times. The CDR3 region is CASRKTSGRLNPYEQYF. In DNA, the CDR3 is TGTGCCAGCAGAAAGACTAGCGGGAGGCTCAACCCCTACGAGCAGTACTTC. The chain couples TRBV6-1 to TRBJ2-7, with 13 bases lining up with TRBD2. The CDR3 totals 17 residues. With V trimmed by 6 bases and J by 2 bases, 10 bases remained unmatched. CDR1 and CDR2 (germline): MNHNS, SASEGT.

This clonotype was counted only a few times. The gene calls are TRBV25-1 and TRBJ1-3; D unresolved. The CDR3 totals 13 residues. V was trimmed by 4 bases and J by 0 bases, leaving 4 bases between them. Germline CDR1 reads MGHDK; CDR2 reads SYGVNS. The CDR3 loop is CASSAPSGNTIYF. The CDR3 DNA reads as TGTGCCAGCAGTGCCCCCTCTGGAAACACCATATATTTT.

This chain's CDR3 is CASSPGLAVGEQYF. CDR3 nucleotide sequence: TGTGCCAGCAGTCCCGGACTAGCGGTGGGCGAGCAGTACTTC. V gene TRBV6-1 combines with J gene TRBJ2-7; TRBD2 agrees at 10 bases. CDR1 and CDR2 from the germline V gene are MNHNS and SASEGT. The trim removed 5 bases at V and 6 bases at J, leaving 7 bases unmatched. CDR3 length: 14 amino acids.

At least ten counts were recorded for this clonotype. The chain combines TRBV7-7 with TRBJ2-3; 9 bases fit TRBD2. The CDR3 runs 15 residues. Looked up from germline, CDR1 is SSHAT and CDR2 is FNYEAQ (reference sequence). V lost 3 bases, J lost 1 base, and 2 bases stayed unmatched. The CDR3: CASSFSSGGTDTQYF. The CDR3 DNA is TGTGCCAGCAGCTTTTCTAGCGGGGGCACAGATACGCAGTATTTT.

This clonotype appeared a few times. The chain employs TRBV3-1 and TRBJ2-3; TRBD2 matches at 13 bases. The V gene's germline CDR1 is LGHDT and CDR2 YNNKEL (reference sequence). The CDR3 extends over 17 amino acids. The V segment lost 4 bases and the J segment 4 bases; nucleotides outside the gene matches: 8. In DNA form, the CDR3 reads TGTGCCAGCAGCCCACCCCGGACTAGCGGGAGCTCAGATACGCAGTATTTT. It translates to CASSPPRTSGSSDTQYF.